This T cell receptor beta chain was identified in a study of early T cells in non-severe SARS-CoV-2 infection. TCRdb fed the 5' RACE reads into MiXCR, producing one record per CDR3 protein. Here the sample spans tens of thousands of distinct CDR3 sequences, roughly an eighth being singletons. The table lists this clonotype with a few counts. The CDR3 runs to 13 residues. Looked up from germline, CDR1 is LNHDA and CDR2 is SQIVND (reference sequence). The trim removed 8 bases at V and 13 bases at J, leaving 13 bases unmatched. This chain links TRBV19 with TRBJ1-2; 10 bases fit TRBD1. Sequences were obtained from whole blood. The sequence was obtained from an adult who was a healthcare worker with PCR-confirmed SARS-CoV-2 infection or an uninfected control (not recorded which). The CDR3, as DNA: TGTGCCAGTCTTCCGGGACAGGGGACAATTGGCACCTTC. Its translation: CASLPGQGTIGTF.